These T cell receptor beta chains were read from a single sample in a study of shared T cell receptors in the human thymus. The table came from immunoSEQ multiplex PCR; TCRdb's copy has only in-frame clones and leaves some out. The sample yields 600,000 to 900,000 clones, approximately 83% seen once. The same data also contributed to another study, on human thymus T cells.

What was sequenced was thymocytes. The source is a girl in the first two years of life with a congenital heart defect. Each CDR3 is given with its conserved first and last residue. D genes are given only for firm matches. A row's size may be missing; if present it is once, few, many or a size class.

j_call: TRBJ2-7; d_call: .; clone_size: .; v_call: TRBV5-1; cdr3_aa: CASSLVPGSYEQYF; cdr3_nt: TGCGCCAGCAGCTTGGTTCCAGGCTCCTACGAGCAGTACTTC
j_call: TRBJ2-3; d_call: TRBD1; clone_size: .; v_call: TRBV9; cdr3_aa: CASSARDRWVTDTQYF; cdr3_nt: TGTGCCAGCAGCGCCCGGGACAGATGGGTCACAGATACGCAGTATTTT
j_call: TRBJ1-4; d_call: TRBD1; clone_size: .; v_call: TRBV4-3; cdr3_aa: CASSQRVHRPQGDEKLFF; cdr3_nt: TGCGCCAGCAGCCAAAGGGTCCACAGACCACAGGGGGATGAAAAACTGTTTTTT
j_call: TRBJ2-1; d_call: TRBD1; clone_size: .; v_call: TRBV4-3; cdr3_aa: CASSQGTGQGIKGEFF; cdr3_nt: TGCGCCAGCAGCCAAGGGACGGGACAGGGGATTAAGGGGGAGTTCTTC
j_call: TRBJ2-1; d_call: .; clone_size: .; v_call: TRBV2; cdr3_aa: CASSERVQPASYNEQFF; cdr3_nt: TGTGCCAGCAGTGAAAGAGTTCAACCCGCCTCCTACAATGAGCAGTTCTTC
j_call: TRBJ1-6; d_call: .; clone_size: .; v_call: TRBV4-1; cdr3_aa: CASSQRLRSPTNSPLHF; cdr3_nt: TGCGCCAGCAGCCAACGACTTAGGAGCCCAACAAATTCACCCCTCCACTTT
j_call: TRBJ1-1; d_call: .; clone_size: .; v_call: TRBV6-5; cdr3_aa: CASSYSARGPHTEAFF; cdr3_nt: TGTGCCAGCAGTTACTCTGCTAGGGGTCCCCACACTGAAGCTTTCTTT
j_call: TRBJ2-2; d_call: TRBD1; clone_size: few; v_call: TRBV5-4; cdr3_aa: CASSSGTGGGSTGELFF; cdr3_nt: TGTGCCAGCAGCTCCGGGACAGGGGGAGGTAGCACCGGGGAGCTGTTTTTT
j_call: TRBJ1-6; d_call: TRBD1; clone_size: .; v_call: TRBV9; cdr3_aa: CASSVGPRDDDRAGNSPLHF; cdr3_nt: TGTGCCAGCAGCGTAGGCCCCCGGGACGACGACAGGGCCGGTAATTCACCCCTCCACTTT
j_call: TRBJ1-2; d_call: .; clone_size: .; v_call: TRBV6-1; cdr3_aa: CASSEFRTPPGDYGYTF; cdr3_nt: TGTGCCAGCAGTGAGTTTAGGACACCCCCAGGGGACTATGGCTACACCTTC
j_call: TRBJ2-7; d_call: .; clone_size: .; v_call: TRBV27; cdr3_aa: CASSLYRDYEQYF; cdr3_nt: TGTGCCAGCAGTTTATACAGGGATTACGAGCAGTACTTC
j_call: TRBJ1-1; d_call: .; clone_size: .; v_call: TRBV15; cdr3_aa: CATSSPPGERNTEAFF; cdr3_nt: TGTGCCACCAGCTCCCCTCCCGGGGAACGGAACACTGAAGCTTTCTTT
j_call: TRBJ1-5; d_call: .; clone_size: .; v_call: TRBV28; cdr3_aa: CASSSAFTDSNQPQHF; cdr3_nt: TGTGCCAGCAGTTCTGCTTTTACAGATAGCAATCAGCCCCAGCATTTT
j_call: TRBJ2-1; d_call: TRBD1; clone_size: .; v_call: TRBV18; cdr3_aa: CASSPPNGTGYPYNEQFF; cdr3_nt: TGTGCCAGCTCACCACCCAACGGGACAGGGTATCCCTACAATGAGCAGTTCTTC
j_call: TRBJ2-2; d_call: .; clone_size: .; v_call: TRBV5-1; cdr3_aa: CASSLAYGQPNTGELFF; cdr3_nt: TGCGCCAGCAGCTTGGCCTATGGACAGCCGAACACCGGGGAGCTGTTTTTT
j_call: TRBJ2-2; d_call: TRBD2; clone_size: .; v_call: TRBV6-9; cdr3_aa: CASSLVAGETNTGELFF; cdr3_nt: TGTGCCAGCAGTCTAGTAGCGGGGGAAACGAACACCGGGGAGCTGTTTTTT
j_call: TRBJ1-5; d_call: .; clone_size: .; v_call: TRBV10-3; cdr3_aa: CAISESGGNQPQHF; cdr3_nt: TGTGCCATCAGTGAGAGCGGGGGAAATCAGCCCCAGCATTTT
j_call: TRBJ2-3; d_call: TRBD2; clone_size: .; v_call: TRBV2; cdr3_aa: CASMRRGDTDTQYF; cdr3_nt: TGTGCCAGCATGCGGCGGGGGGACACAGATACGCAGTATTTT
j_call: TRBJ1-1; d_call: .; clone_size: .; v_call: TRBV4-1; cdr3_aa: CASSQGGVVRTEAFF; cdr3_nt: TGCGCCAGCAGCCAAGGGGGGGTAGTAAGGACTGAAGCTTTCTTT
j_call: TRBJ2-1; d_call: TRBD2; clone_size: .; v_call: TRBV6-4; cdr3_aa: CASSSTSGGYNEQFF; cdr3_nt: TGTGCCAGCAGTTCGACTAGCGGGGGGTACAATGAGCAGTTCTTC
j_call: TRBJ1-2; d_call: TRBD1; clone_size: .; v_call: TRBV10-3; cdr3_aa: CAISLLTGYGYTF; cdr3_nt: TGTGCCATCAGCCTCCTGACAGGGTACGGCTACACCTTC
j_call: TRBJ2-5; d_call: TRBD2; clone_size: few; v_call: TRBV9; cdr3_aa: CASSTRTSLVETQYF; cdr3_nt: TGTGCCAGCAGCACCAGGACTAGTTTGGTAGAGACCCAGTACTTC
j_call: TRBJ2-7; d_call: .; clone_size: .; v_call: TRBV19; cdr3_aa: CASSLFDSAGFYEQYF; cdr3_nt: TGTGCCAGTAGCCTATTTGACAGCGCGGGGTTCTACGAGCAGTACTTC
j_call: TRBJ1-1; d_call: .; clone_size: .; v_call: TRBV5-1; cdr3_aa: CASSLGGNTEAFF; cdr3_nt: TGCGCCAGCAGCTTAGGAGGGAACACTGAAGCTTTCTTT
j_call: TRBJ1-4; d_call: TRBD1; clone_size: .; v_call: TRBV19; cdr3_aa: CASSITGETNEKLFF; cdr3_nt: TGTGCCAGTAGTATTACAGGGGAGACTAATGAAAAACTGTTTTTT
j_call: TRBJ1-1; d_call: TRBD1; clone_size: .; v_call: TRBV7-9; cdr3_aa: CASGGDRWGTEAFF; cdr3_nt: TGTGCCAGCGGCGGGGACAGGTGGGGCACTGAAGCTTTCTTT
j_call: TRBJ1-1; d_call: TRBD1; clone_size: .; v_call: TRBV4-1; cdr3_aa: CASSQRTGADTEAFF; cdr3_nt: TGCGCCAGCAGCCAGAGGACAGGGGCGGACACTGAAGCTTTCTTT
j_call: TRBJ2-3; d_call: .; clone_size: .; v_call: TRBV9; cdr3_aa: CASSVEQYTDTQYF; cdr3_nt: TGTGCCAGCAGCGTAGAACAGTACACAGATACGCAGTATTTT